The clone carrying this TCR beta chain showed up just a few times. The antigen is not known. The sample originates from a study of T cells after yellow fever vaccination. V lost 5 bases, J lost 4 bases, and 11 bases lay in between. The CDR3 loop spans 13 amino acids. CDR1 SEHNR and CDR2 FQNEAQ come from the germline V gene (reference sequence). TCRdb used MiXCR to reprocess the 5' RACE reads, holding one entry per CDR3 protein. The data hold more than 95,000 distinct CDR3 sequences, with 15% observed a single time. Study-level points and caveats: One caveat is that FACS-sorted repertoires could contain abundant clonotypes contaminating from the bulk population. At around 95% for CD4 and about 88% for CD8, most primary-vaccination clones showed up again after the booster.

The specimen was CD8+ T cells sorted from PBMCs, collected 5 days after the yellow fever booster vaccination. The receptor comes from a man between 18 and 35 years old who received the YFV17D yellow fever vaccine. V gene TRBV7-9 combines with J gene TRBJ1-2; D ambiguous. CDR3: CASSTEESYGYTF. For the CDR3, the DNA is TGTGCCAGCAGCACGGAGGAATCCTATGGCTACACCTTC.